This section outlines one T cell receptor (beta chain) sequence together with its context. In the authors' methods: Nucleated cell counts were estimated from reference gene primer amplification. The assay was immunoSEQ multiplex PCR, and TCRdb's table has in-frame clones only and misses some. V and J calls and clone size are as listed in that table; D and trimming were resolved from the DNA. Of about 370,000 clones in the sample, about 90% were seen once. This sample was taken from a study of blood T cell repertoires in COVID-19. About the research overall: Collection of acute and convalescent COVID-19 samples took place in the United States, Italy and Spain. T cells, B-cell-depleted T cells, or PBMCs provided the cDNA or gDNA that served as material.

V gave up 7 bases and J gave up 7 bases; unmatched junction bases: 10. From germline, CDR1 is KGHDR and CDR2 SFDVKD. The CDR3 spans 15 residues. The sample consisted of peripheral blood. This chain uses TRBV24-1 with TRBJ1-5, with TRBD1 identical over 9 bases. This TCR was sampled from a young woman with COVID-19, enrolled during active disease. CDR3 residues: CATSPSGTGNQPQHF. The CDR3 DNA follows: TGTGCCACCAGCCCGTCCGGGACAGGGAACCAGCCCCAGCATTTT.